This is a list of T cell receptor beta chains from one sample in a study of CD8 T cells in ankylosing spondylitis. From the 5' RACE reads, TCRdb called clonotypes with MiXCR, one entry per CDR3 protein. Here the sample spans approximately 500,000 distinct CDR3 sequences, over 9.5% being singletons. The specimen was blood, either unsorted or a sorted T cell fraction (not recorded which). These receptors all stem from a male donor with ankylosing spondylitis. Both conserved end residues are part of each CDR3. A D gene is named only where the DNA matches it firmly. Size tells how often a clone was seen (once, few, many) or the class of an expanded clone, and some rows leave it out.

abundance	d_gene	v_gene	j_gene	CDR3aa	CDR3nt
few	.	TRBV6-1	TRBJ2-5	CASTGGAGETQYF	TGTGCCAGTACCGGGGGCGCCGGGGAGACCCAGTACTTC
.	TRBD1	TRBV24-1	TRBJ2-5	CATSQDRGSRTQYF	TGTGCCACCAGTCAAGACAGGGGGTCTCGGACCCAGTACTTC
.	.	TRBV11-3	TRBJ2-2	CASSSGGMNTGELFF	TGTGCCAGCAGCTCTGGGGGGATGAACACCGGGGAGCTGTTTTTT
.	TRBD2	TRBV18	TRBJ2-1	CASSPMGLAGNNEQFF	TGTGCCAGCTCACCGATGGGACTAGCGGGAAACAATGAGCAGTTCTTC
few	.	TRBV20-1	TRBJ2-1	CSARSPLSSYNEQFF	TGCAGTGCTAGATCCCCTCTGAGCTCCTACAATGAGCAGTTCTTC
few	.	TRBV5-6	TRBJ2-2	CASSFQGWSPNTGELFF	TGTGCCAGCAGCTTCCAAGGGTGGTCCCCCAACACCGGGGAGCTGTTTTTT
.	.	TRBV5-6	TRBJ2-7	CASSSRDTAYEQYF	TGTGCCAGCAGCTCCCGGGACACCGCCTACGAGCAGTACTTC
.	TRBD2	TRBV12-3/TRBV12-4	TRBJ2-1	CASSVTSGYNEQFF	TGTGCCAGCAGTGTGACTAGCGGATACAATGAGCAGTTCTTC
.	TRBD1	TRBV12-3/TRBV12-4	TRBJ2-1	CASSTGTGGPNEQFF	TGTGCCAGCAGTACTGGGACAGGGGGGCCCAATGAGCAGTTCTTC
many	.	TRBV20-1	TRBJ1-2	CSTDGYTF	TGCAGTACGGATGGCTACACCTTC
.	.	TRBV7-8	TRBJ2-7	CASSSNNYEQYF	TGTGCCAGCAGCTCGAATAACTACGAGCAGTACTTC
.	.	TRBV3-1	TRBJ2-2	CASSQAAGELFF	TGTGCCAGCAGCCAAGCAGCTGGGGAGCTGTTTTTT
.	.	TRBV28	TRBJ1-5	CASSTDGVNQPQHF	TGTGCCAGCAGTACTGACGGGGTAAATCAGCCCCAGCATTTT
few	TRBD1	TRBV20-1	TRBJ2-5	CSARLPGQGRETQYF	TGCAGTGCTAGACTACCGGGACAGGGTAGGGAGACCCAGTACTTC
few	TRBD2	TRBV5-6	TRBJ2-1	CASSIITSGSLLEQFF	TGTGCCAGCAGCATAATCACGAGCGGGAGCTTGTTAGAGCAGTTCTTC
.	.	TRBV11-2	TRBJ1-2	CASSLAPYGYTF	TGTGCCAGCAGCTTAGCTCCCTATGGCTACACCTTC
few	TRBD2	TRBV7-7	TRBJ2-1	CASSPGTSGTSEQFF	TGTGCCAGCAGCCCAGGGACTAGCGGGACGAGTGAGCAGTTCTTC
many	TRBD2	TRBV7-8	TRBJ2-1	CASSLLPSGYNEQFF	TGTGCCAGCAGCCTACTTCCTAGCGGGTACAATGAGCAGTTCTTC
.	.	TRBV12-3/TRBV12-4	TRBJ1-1	CASTPRGARRAFF	TGTGCCAGCACTCCACGGGGCGCTCGGAGGGCTTTCTTT
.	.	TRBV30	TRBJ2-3	CAWRRSTDTQYF	TGTGCCTGGAGGAGAAGCACAGATACGCAGTATTTT
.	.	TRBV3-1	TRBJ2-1	CASSSRDSSSSYNEQFF	TGTGCCAGCAGCTCCAGGGATAGCAGTAGCTCCTACAATGAGCAGTTCTTC
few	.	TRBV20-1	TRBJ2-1	CSAPSTQSAYNEQFF	TGCAGTGCTCCATCTACCCAGAGCGCCTACAATGAGCAGTTCTTC
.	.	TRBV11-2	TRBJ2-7	CASSLGAGKYEQYF	TGTGCCAGCAGCTTAGGTGCAGGGAAATACGAGCAGTACTTC
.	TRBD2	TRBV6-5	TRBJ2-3	CASSYGLGGYTDTQYF	TGTGCCAGCAGTTACGGACTAGGAGGATACACAGATACGCAGTATTTT
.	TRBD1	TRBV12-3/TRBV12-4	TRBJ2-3	CASSWTGGYTDTQYF	TGTGCCAGCAGCTGGACAGGGGGGTACACAGATACGCAGTATTTT
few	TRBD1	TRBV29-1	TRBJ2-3	CSVGLDRLSTDTQYF	TGCAGCGTTGGGCTGGACAGGCTGAGCACAGATACGCAGTATTTT
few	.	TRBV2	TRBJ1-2	CASSEHGTVPYGYTF	TGTGCCAGCAGTGAACACGGGACCGTACCCTATGGCTACACCTTC
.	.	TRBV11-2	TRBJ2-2	CASSPGHIAGELFF	TGTGCCAGCAGCCCCGGACATATCGCCGGGGAGCTGTTTTTT
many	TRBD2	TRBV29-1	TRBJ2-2	CSARLAGMSGELFF	TGCAGCGCTCGACTAGCGGGAATGTCCGGGGAGCTGTTTTTT
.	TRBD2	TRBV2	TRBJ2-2	CASNNEGRDTGELFF	TGTGCCAGCAATAACGAGGGGAGGGACACCGGGGAGCTGTTTTTT
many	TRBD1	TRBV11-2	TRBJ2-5	CASSNRGITETQYF	TGTGCCAGCAGCAACAGGGGAATCACAGAGACCCAGTACTTC
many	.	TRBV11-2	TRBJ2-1	CASSLVHSPGSSYNEQFF	TGTGCCAGCAGCTTAGTACACTCACCTGGAAGCTCCTACAATGAGCAGTTCTTC
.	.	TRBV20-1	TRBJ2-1	CSARGGRNAYNEQFF	TGCAGTGCTAGAGGGGGGCGCAATGCCTACAATGAGCAGTTCTTC
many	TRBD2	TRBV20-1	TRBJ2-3	CSARREGASGSTDTQYF	TGCAGTGCTAGACGGGAAGGGGCTAGCGGGAGCACAGATACGCAGTATTTT
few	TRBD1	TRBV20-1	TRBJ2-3	CSARGYRGSTDTQYF	TGCAGTGCTAGGGGCTACAGGGGAAGCACAGATACGCAGTATTTT
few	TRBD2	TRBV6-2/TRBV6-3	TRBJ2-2	CASSYSGGGATGELFF	TGTGCCAGCAGTTACTCGGGGGGAGGGGCCACCGGGGAGCTGTTTTTT
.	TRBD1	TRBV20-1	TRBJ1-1	CSAGTENTEAFF	TGCAGTGCCGGGACAGAGAACACTGAAGCTTTCTTT
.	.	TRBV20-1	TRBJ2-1	CSARTYAGRSYNEQFF	TGCAGTGCTAGAACCTACGCGGGCCGCTCCTACAATGAGCAGTTCTTC
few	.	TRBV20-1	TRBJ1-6	CSAPFGQGNNSPLHF	TGCAGTGCCCCGTTTGGGCAGGGGAATAATTCACCCCTCCACTTT
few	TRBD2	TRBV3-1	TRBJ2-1	CASSPRTSRSNNEQFF	TGTGCCAGCAGCCCCCGGACTAGCCGGAGCAACAATGAGCAGTTCTTC
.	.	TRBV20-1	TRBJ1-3	CSARRLNGNTIYF	TGCAGTGCCCGACGTTTGAATGGAAACACCATATATTTT
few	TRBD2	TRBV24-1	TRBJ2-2	CATAGGRGSNTGELFF	TGTGCCACCGCCGGGGGGAGGGGATCGAACACCGGGGAGCTGTTTTTT
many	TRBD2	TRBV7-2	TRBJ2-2	CASSLVAGAPGELFF	TGTGCCAGCAGCTTAGTAGCGGGAGCGCCCGGGGAGCTGTTTTTT
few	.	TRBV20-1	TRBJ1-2	CSARDQGQTYGYTF	TGCAGTGCTAGAGATCAGGGGCAGACCTATGGCTACACCTTC
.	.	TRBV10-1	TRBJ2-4	CASSESRGVENIQYF	TGCGCCAGCAGTGAGTCCCGGGGAGTGGAAAACATTCAGTACTTC
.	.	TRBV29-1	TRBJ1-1	CSAVRHREDTEAFF	TGCAGCGCTGTGAGGCACAGAGAGGACACTGAAGCTTTCTTT
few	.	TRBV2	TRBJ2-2	CASNPGAGELFF	TGTGCCAGCAATCCCGGGGCCGGGGAGCTGTTTTTT
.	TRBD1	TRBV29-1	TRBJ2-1	CSAGTDYNEQFF	TGCAGCGCTGGGACAGATTACAATGAGCAGTTCTTC
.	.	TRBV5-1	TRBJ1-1	CASTLGPNTEAFF	TGCGCCAGCACCTTGGGGCCGAACACTGAAGCTTTCTTT
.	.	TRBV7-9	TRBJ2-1	CASTHKDSLSSYNEQFF	TGTGCCAGCACCCACAAGGACAGTTTAAGCTCCTACAATGAGCAGTTCTTC
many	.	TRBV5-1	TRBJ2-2	CASSPQGFTGELFF	TGCGCCAGCAGCCCCCAGGGTTTCACCGGGGAGCTGTTTTTT
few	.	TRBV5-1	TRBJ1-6	CASSLGGASPLHF	TGCGCCAGCAGCTTGGGGGGTGCTTCACCCCTCCACTTT
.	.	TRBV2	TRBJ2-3	CASRDRSKDTQYF	TGTGCCAGCAGGGACAGATCAAAAGATACGCAGTATTTT
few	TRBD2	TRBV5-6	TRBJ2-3	CASSLRGGSVVTDTQYF	TGTGCCAGCAGCTTGCGGGGCGGGAGTGTTGTCACAGATACGCAGTATTTT